The 32 T cell receptor beta chains below were found in one sample sequenced in a study of T cells in Graves' hyperthyroidism and ophthalmopathy. Amplification of TCR beta CDR3 regions was performed using RNA transcripts as template. TCR CDR3 regions were first amplified by RT-PCR with HTBI primers. MiXCR, run by TCRdb on the multiplex PCR reads, gives a single entry per CDR3 protein. This table has 300,000 to 400,000 distinct CDR3 sequences, around 14% appearing once. The sample comprised blood. The receptors here all came from an older woman with Graves' hyperthyroidism.

This clonotype was seen at least ten times. The chain carries TRBV24-1 and TRBJ1-2; TRBD1 is a possible D gene (5 bases). V was pared by 9 bases and J by 8 bases, with 12 bases between. The CDR3 runs to 11 residues. Germline lookup yields CDR1 KGHDR and CDR2 SFDVKD. The CDR3 region is CATGGNAGYTF. The CDR3 bases are TGTGCCACCGGGGGGAATGCGGGCTACACCTTC.

This clonotype was seen ten or more times. The chain uses TRBV27 and TRBJ2-3; D is possibly TRBD1 (6 bases). The ends were cut back, 5 bases at V and 6 bases at J, with 15 bases in the middle. Germline loops: CDR1 MNHEY, CDR2 SMNVEV (reference sequence). The CDR3 sequence is 14 residues long. As DNA, the CDR3 is TGTGCCAGCAGTCAACAGGGTTTCTTGGATACGCAGTATTTT. Translated, it gives CASSQQGFLDTQYF.

The chain carries TRBV12-3 or TRBV12-4 and TRBJ2-3, with 7 bases aligning to TRBD1. CDR3 size: 15 residues. With V trimmed by 5 bases and J by 5 bases, 10 bases remained unmatched. The DNA of the CDR3 is TGTGCCAGCAGTCTCGACAGGGAATGGCTAGATACGCAGTATTTT. This translates into CASSLDREWLDTQYF.

This clonotype was found a few times. CDR3 coding DNA: TGTGCCAGCAGCTCCGACGGTACAAGGGCCAACGTCCTGACTTTC. This gives the protein CASSSDGTRANVLTF. V is TRBV3-1 and J is TRBJ2-6, with D unclear. V was cut by 5 bases and J by 5 bases, with 13 bases left in between. The CDR3 is made up of 15 amino acids. Germline V gives CDR1 LGHDT, CDR2 YNNKEL (reference sequence).

In its sample, this clonotype was seen many times. The chain is built from TRBV3-1 and TRBJ2-7, with D possibly TRBD1 on 5 matching bases. Germline CDR1 and CDR2: LGHDT and YNNKEL (reference sequence). V was shortened by 1 base and J by 6 bases, with 13 bases between the two germline ends. The length of the CDR3 is 14 residues. The CDR3 loop reads CASSQASWGSEQYF. DNA of the CDR3: TGTGCCAGCAGCCAAGCGTCTTGGGGCTCCGAGCAGTACTTC.

Many counts were recorded for this clonotype. The chain couples TRBV6-1 to TRBJ1-2; the D is unclear. CDR3 length: 13 amino acids. CDR1 MNHNS and CDR2 SASEGT come from the germline V gene. V lost 5 bases and J lost 8, with 15 bases in between. The CDR3 loop reads CASSRSPGGGYTF. The CDR3 DNA follows: TGTGCCAGCAGTCGATCGCCAGGAGGGGGCTACACCTTC.

CDR3 loop: CASSPGQASTGELFF. The CDR3 DNA reads TGTGCCAGCTCCCCCGGACAGGCGAGCACCGGGGAGCTGTTTTTT. The chain joins TRBV18 to TRBJ2-2; 7 positions match TRBD1. Germline CDR1 KGHSH, CDR2 LQKENI. The CDR3 length is 15 residues. The V gene end was trimmed by 6 bases and the J gene end by 4 bases; junction bases not matched to a gene: 8.

The CDR3 DNA reads TGTGCCAGCAGCTCGTCGGACAGGGGGGTCGGGGAGCTGTTTTTT. It encodes CASSSSDRGVGELFF. The chain recombines TRBV11-2 with TRBJ2-2; 10 bases are a match to TRBD1. The CDR3 totals 15 residues. CDR1 and CDR2 from the germline V gene are SGHAT and FQNNGV. The J segment lost 7 bases and the V segment lost 4 bases, leaving 6 bases of the junction unmatched.

This clonotype was seen repeatedly, ten times or more. The chain uses TRBV18 and TRBJ2-1; no clear D. The CDR3 spans 14 residues. The germline V gene encodes CDR1 KGHSH and CDR2 LQKENI. V was cut by 2 bases and J by 5 bases, with 10 bases left in between. CDR3 nucleotides: TGTGCCAGCTCACCATGGGCGGATAACAATGAGCAGTTCTTC. Translation: CASSPWADNNEQFF.

This clonotype was counted only a few times. The chain links TRBV5-1 to TRBJ2-5; D is unclear. The CDR3 totals 15 residues. With 0 bases removed from V and 0 bases from J, the gap between germline ends came to 9 bases. Germline CDR1 is SGHRS and CDR2 is YFSETQ. CDR3 coding DNA: TGCGCCAGCAGCTTGGGTCCGCACTACCAAGAGACCCAGTACTTC. This sequence encodes CASSLGPHYQETQYF.

This clonotype was observed a handful of times. The chain links TRBV11-3 to TRBJ2-7; D remains unclear. CDR3 length: 12 amino acids. Germline-derived CDR1 and CDR2 are SGHNT and YENEEA. The ends were cut back, 5 bases at V and 6 bases at J, with 11 bases in the middle. The CDR3 sequence: CASSRRAVEQYF. CDR3 nucleotides: TGTGCCAGCAGCCGCCGGGCGGTCGAGCAGTACTTC.

V is TRBV6-1 and J is TRBJ2-2; D is uncertain. CDR3 length: 11 amino acids. Trimming took 4 bases from V and 9 from J, leaving 6 bases between them. From germline, CDR1 is MNHNS and CDR2 SASEGT. The CDR3 loop reads CASSAVWELFF. In DNA form, the CDR3 reads TGTGCCAGCAGTGCCGTTTGGGAGCTGTTTTTT.

This clonotype was seen a few times. This chain uses TRBV6-5 with TRBJ1-2; D remains ambiguous. The V gene's germline CDR1 is MNHEY and CDR2 SVGAGI. V lost 2 bases and J 0 bases, leaving 10 bases between the germline ends. The CDR3 spans 15 residues. The CDR3 nucleotides are TGTGCCAGCAGTTACAGTCACGGGTCTAACTATGGCTACACCTTC. Translating it yields CASSYSHGSNYGYTF.

This clonotype was observed many times. The gene calls are TRBV2 and TRBJ2-1; a possible D gene is TRBD2 (6 bases). The V end was cut by 5 bases, the J end by 6 bases, with 14 bases between. CDR1 is SNHLY and CDR2 is FYNNEI in the germline V gene. The CDR3 has 14 residues. DNA of the CDR3: TGTGCCAGCAGTTACGGTTCTAGCGTCAATGAGCAGTTCTTC. This encodes CASSYGSSVNEQFF.

The chain has TRBV19 and TRBJ1-1; TRBD1 matches 7 bases. Germline V lookup: CDR1 LNHDA, CDR2 SQIVND (reference sequence). There are 16 residues in the CDR3. The J segment lost 2 bases and the V segment lost 6 bases, leaving 12 bases of the junction unmatched. The CDR3 is CASSNHQGGGNTEAFF. The CDR3 DNA is TGTGCCAGTAGCAATCATCAGGGAGGGGGCAACACTGAAGCTTTCTTT.

This clonotype was seen ten or more times. This chain joins TRBV2 and TRBJ2-5; the match to TRBD1 covers 8 bases. CDR1 is SNHLY, CDR2 FYNNEI, per germline. With 6 bases clipped from V and 14 bases from J, the junction kept 11 bases outside the gene matches. This CDR3 is built from 12 residues. CDR3 sequence reads: CASRRTGRRGYF. The CDR3 DNA follows: TGTGCCAGCAGGCGGACAGGGCGTCGTGGTTACTTC.

This clonotype was recorded many times. The chain combines TRBV18 with TRBJ1-5, with D perhaps matching TRBD1 (5 bases). The germline V gene has CDR1 KGHSH and CDR2 LQKENI. V dropped 3 bases and J dropped 0 bases, with 9 bases sitting between them. The CDR3 covers 15 residues. The CDR3 DNA follows: TGTGCCAGCTCACCGGGGGTTACTAGCAATCAGCCCCAGCATTTT. Its translation is CASSPGVTSNQPQHF.

This clonotype was seen ten or more times. This chain connects TRBV24-1 to TRBJ2-1, with TRBD1 matching over 7 bases. CDR1 is KGHDR and CDR2 is SFDVKD in the germline V gene. V was clipped by 4 bases and J by 3 bases; unmatched bases: 5. The CDR3 consists of 15 residues. CDR3 nucleotides: TGTGCCACCAGTGACCTAGGGGGCAACTACAATGAGCAGTTCTTC. Protein sequence: CATSDLGGNYNEQFF.

This rearrangement joins TRBV5-1 to TRBJ1-1, with 8 positions matching TRBD1. Losses at the gene ends were 0 bases for V and 6 bases for J; bases not matched to a gene: 7. Per the germline V gene, CDR1 is SGHRS and CDR2 is YFSETQ. The CDR3 is made up of 15 amino acids. The CDR3 is CASSLVQGAVSEAFF. The DNA of the CDR3 is TGCGCCAGCAGCTTGGTTCAGGGGGCCGTTTCTGAAGCTTTCTTT. The complete variable domain, with remaining parts taken from reference TRBV5-1 and TRBJ1-1, reads KAGVTQTPRYLIKTRGQQVTLSCSPISGHRSVSWYQQTPGQGLQFLFEYFSETQRNKGNFPGRFSGRQFSNSRSEMNVSTLELGDSALYLCASSLVQGAVSEAFFGQGTRLTVV.

CDR3 coding DNA: TGTGCCAGCAGTGAAGCGACAGCCACCGGGGAGCTGTTTTTT. Translating it yields CASSEATATGELFF. V is TRBV12-3 or TRBV12-4 and J is TRBJ2-2, with a possible D match to TRBD1 (5 bases). The CDR3 contains 14 residues. Deletions cut 5 bases from V and 4 bases from J, with 11 bases between.

This clonotype has ten or more counts. The chain combines TRBV20-1 with TRBJ2-4; 8 bases fit TRBD2. Per the germline V gene, CDR1 is DFQATT and CDR2 is SNEGSKA (reference sequence). The CDR3 has 16 residues. J lost 6 bases, V lost 5 bases, and 15 bases had no gene match. The CDR3 reads CSAAGGPGGVGNIQYF. DNA of the CDR3: TGCAGTGCTGCTGGAGGGCCGGGAGGGGTTGGAAACATTCAGTACTTC.

The sample holds many counts of this clonotype. The CDR3 DNA reads as TGTGCCAGCAGCGTCGACAGGGGCGGCGGTTGGCGGGAGGAAGATACGCAGTATTTT. It is translated as CASSVDRGGGWREEDTQYF. J is TRBJ2-3 and V is TRBV9, with D perhaps assigned TRBD1 or TRBD2 (8 bases each). Trimming left V 2 bases short and J 5 bases short, with 27 bases between. The length of the CDR3 is 19 residues. Germline-derived CDR1 and CDR2 are SGDLS and YYNGEE.

The genes are TRBV28 and TRBJ2-6, with TRBD1 matching over 7 bases. After removal of 8 bases from V and 1 base from J, the junction contained 11 bases not matched to a gene. The CDR3 sequence is 17 residues long. CDR1 is MDHEN, CDR2 SYDVKM, per germline. The CDR3 loop is CASSSTGSSSGANVLTF. DNA of the CDR3: TGTGCCAGCTCTTCGACAGGGAGCTCATCTGGGGCCAACGTCCTGACTTTC.

This clonotype was seen a few times. The V and J genes are TRBV5-1 and TRBJ2-3; D remains ambiguous. The CDR3 length is 13 residues. Germline CDR1 is SGHRS and CDR2 is YFSETQ. Trimming took 4 bases from V and 3 from J, leaving 9 bases between them. The CDR3 DNA is TGCGCCAGCAGCGCCACGGAGACAGATACGCAGTATTTT. Translating it yields CASSATETDTQYF.

This clonotype was seen at least ten times. The genes are TRBV29-1 and TRBJ2-1; TRBD2 matches at 9 bases. CDR3 size: 19 residues. Germline CDR1 and CDR2: SQVTM and ANQGSEA. V lost 4 bases and J lost 0; bases outside the gene matches: 16. The CDR3 bases are TGCAGCGTTGGCCTAGCGGGATCCTCTCGTGTGGGCTCCTACAATGAGCAGTTCTTC. It encodes CSVGLAGSSRVGSYNEQFF.

Ten or more counts support this clonotype. Since a much larger clone is just one base distant, this may be a read error. The rearrangement joins TRBV11-2 to TRBJ2-4, with D possibly TRBD2 on 5 matching bases. The CDR3 is 16 amino acids. With 4 bases removed from V and 0 bases from J, the gap between germline ends came to 13 bases. Germline assignment: CDR1 SGHAT and CDR2 FQNNGV. CDR3 region: CASSYPGGLAKNIQYF. The CDR3 bases are TGTGCCAGCAGCTACCCAGGTGGACTAGCCAAAAACATTCAGTACTTC.

This clonotype was recorded at least ten times. The chain has TRBV5-1 and TRBJ1-1; D uncertain. The V end lost 1 base, the J end lost 1 base, and 8 bases lay between the germline ends. CDR1 and CDR2 (germline): SGHRS, YFSETQ. This CDR3 is 14 amino acids long. The CDR3 nucleotides are TGCGCCAGCAGCTTGCGGAGTCAGAACACTGAAGCTTTCTTT. It yields the protein CASSLRSQNTEAFF.

This clonotype came up many times. The chain employs TRBV20-1 and TRBJ1-5; TRBD1 might be the D (6 bases). Trimming shortened V by 3 bases and J by 4 bases, and 10 bases separated the two germline ends. There are 13 residues in the CDR3. Germline values: CDR1 DFQATT, CDR2 SNEGSKA (reference sequence). The CDR3 DNA follows: TGCAGTGCTAGTACAGGGATTAATCAGCCCCAGCATTTT. Amino acid sequence: CSASTGINQPQHF.

This clonotype was seen at least ten times. V gene TRBV5-1 combines with J gene TRBJ2-1; 10 bases are shared with TRBD2. J lost 8 bases, V lost 4 bases, and 9 bases had no gene match. The CDR3 is 15 residues long. Germline V gene data show CDR1 as SGHRS and CDR2 as YFSETQ. For the CDR3, the DNA is TGCGCCAGCAGCCTCGCTAGCGGGAGTTTCCATGAGCAGTTCTTC. This encodes CASSLASGSFHEQFF.

The V call is TRBV25-1, the J call TRBJ1-2; 9 bases map to TRBD1. The trim removed 4 bases at V and 4 bases at J, leaving 7 bases unmatched. This CDR3 has 15 amino acids. CDR1 MGHDK and CDR2 SYGVNS come from the germline V gene. The CDR3 loop is CASSAAGQGTYGYTF. The CDR3 nucleotides read TGTGCCAGCAGTGCTGCGGGACAGGGTACCTATGGCTACACCTTC.

J is TRBJ2-1 and V is TRBV6-1, with 8 bases identical to TRBD2. With 2 bases clipped from V and 7 bases from J, the junction kept 16 bases outside the gene matches. Germline CDR1 MNHNS, CDR2 SASEGT. The CDR3 is 18 amino acids. DNA for the CDR3: TGTGCCAGCAGTGAAACGGGGGGGAGAGGGAGGGTAAGAAATGAGCAGTTCTTC. Its translation: CASSETGGRGRVRNEQFF.

In regard to this clonotype: A much larger clone differs by one base, so this may be a read error. The V call is TRBV4-1, the J call TRBJ2-7, with TRBD1 identical over 11 bases. Germline CDR1 reads MGHRA; CDR2 reads YSYEKL. The CDR3 sequence is 16 residues long. Trimming took 2 bases from V and 3 from J; bases not matched to a gene: 6. Written as DNA, the CDR3 is TGCGCCAGCAGCCAACGACCCGGGACAGGGGGCTACGAGCAGTACTTC. Residues: CASSQRPGTGGYEQYF.